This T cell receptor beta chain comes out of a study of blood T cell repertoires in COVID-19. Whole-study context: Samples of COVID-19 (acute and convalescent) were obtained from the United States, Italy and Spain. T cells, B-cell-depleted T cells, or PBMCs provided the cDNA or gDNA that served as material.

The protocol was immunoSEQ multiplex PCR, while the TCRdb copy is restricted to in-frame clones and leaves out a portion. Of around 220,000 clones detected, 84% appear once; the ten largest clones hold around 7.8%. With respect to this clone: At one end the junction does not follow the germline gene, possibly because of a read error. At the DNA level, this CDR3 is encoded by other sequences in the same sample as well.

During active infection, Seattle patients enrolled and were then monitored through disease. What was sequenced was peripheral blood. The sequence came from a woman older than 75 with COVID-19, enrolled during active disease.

The CDR3 sequence: CASRYGQGNDYGYTF. In DNA, the CDR3 is TGTGCCAGCAGATATGGACAGGGTAACGACTATGGTTACACCTTC. V is TRBV6-5 and J is TRBJ1-2; 8 positions match TRBD1. The CDR3 runs to 15 residues. CDR1 MNHEY and CDR2 SVGAGI come from the germline V gene.